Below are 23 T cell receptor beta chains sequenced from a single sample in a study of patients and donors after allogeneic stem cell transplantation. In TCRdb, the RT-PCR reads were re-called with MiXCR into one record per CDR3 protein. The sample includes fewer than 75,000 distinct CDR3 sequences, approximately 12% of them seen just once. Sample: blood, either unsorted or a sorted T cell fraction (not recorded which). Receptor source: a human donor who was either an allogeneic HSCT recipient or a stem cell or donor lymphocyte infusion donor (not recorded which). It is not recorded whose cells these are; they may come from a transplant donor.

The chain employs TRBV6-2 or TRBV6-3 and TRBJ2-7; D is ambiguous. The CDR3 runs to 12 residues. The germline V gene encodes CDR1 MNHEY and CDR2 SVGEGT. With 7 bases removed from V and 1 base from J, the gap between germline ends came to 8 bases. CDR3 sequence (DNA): TGTGCCAGCATCCAGACTTCCTACGAGCAGTACTTC. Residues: CASIQTSYEQYF.

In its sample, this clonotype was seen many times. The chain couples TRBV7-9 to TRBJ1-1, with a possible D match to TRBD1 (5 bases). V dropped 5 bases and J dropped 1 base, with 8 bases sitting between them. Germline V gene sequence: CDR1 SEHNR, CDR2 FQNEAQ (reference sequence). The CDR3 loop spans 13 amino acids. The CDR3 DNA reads TGTGCCAGCAGCCCGGGGGGGAACACTGAAGCTTTCTTT. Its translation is CASSPGGNTEAFF.

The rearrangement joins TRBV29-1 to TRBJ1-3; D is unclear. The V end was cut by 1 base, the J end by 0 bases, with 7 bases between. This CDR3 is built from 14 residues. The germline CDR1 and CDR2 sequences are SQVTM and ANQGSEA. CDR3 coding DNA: TGCAGCGTTGAAGGACGTAACTCTGGAAACACCATATATTTT. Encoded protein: CSVEGRNSGNTIYF.

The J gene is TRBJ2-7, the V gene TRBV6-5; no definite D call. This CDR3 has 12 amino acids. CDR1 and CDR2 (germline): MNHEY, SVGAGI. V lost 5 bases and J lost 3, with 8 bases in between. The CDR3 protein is CASSRSYYEQYF. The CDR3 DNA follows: TGTGCCAGCAGTAGGAGCTACTACGAGCAGTACTTC.

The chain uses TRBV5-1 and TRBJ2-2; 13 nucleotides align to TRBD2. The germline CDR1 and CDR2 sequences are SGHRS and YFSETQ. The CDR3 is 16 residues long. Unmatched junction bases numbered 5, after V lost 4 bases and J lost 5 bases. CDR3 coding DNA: TGCGCCAGCAGCCGCGGGACTAGCGGGACTACCGGGGAGCTGTTTTTT. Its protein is CASSRGTSGTTGELFF.

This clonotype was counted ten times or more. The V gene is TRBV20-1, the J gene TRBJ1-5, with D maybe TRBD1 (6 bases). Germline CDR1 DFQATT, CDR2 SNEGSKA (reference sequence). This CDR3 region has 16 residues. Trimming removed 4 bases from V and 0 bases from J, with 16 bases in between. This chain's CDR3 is CSATQTGRHSNQPQHF. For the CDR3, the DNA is TGCAGTGCTACACAGACAGGCCGGCATAGCAATCAGCCCCAGCATTTT.

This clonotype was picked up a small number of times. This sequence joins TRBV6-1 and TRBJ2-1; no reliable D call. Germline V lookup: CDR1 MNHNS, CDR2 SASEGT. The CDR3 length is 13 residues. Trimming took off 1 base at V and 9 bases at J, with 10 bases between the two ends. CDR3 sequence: CASSEVSVIEQFF. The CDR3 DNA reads TGTGCCAGCAGTGAAGTATCTGTTATTGAGCAGTTCTTC.

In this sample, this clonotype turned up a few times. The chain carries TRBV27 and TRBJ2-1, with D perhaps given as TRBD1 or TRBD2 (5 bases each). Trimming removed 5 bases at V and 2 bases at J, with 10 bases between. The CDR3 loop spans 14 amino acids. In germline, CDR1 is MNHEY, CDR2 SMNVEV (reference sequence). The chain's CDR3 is CASSRDAAYNEQFF. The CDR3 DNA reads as TGTGCCAGCAGTAGGGACGCCGCCTACAATGAGCAGTTCTTC.

As DNA, the CDR3 is TGTGCCAGCAGCCCTATAAGGGCCCTAGCGGAAGAGCAGTTCTTC. This sequence encodes CASSPIRALAEEQFF. The V and J genes are TRBV7-9 and TRBJ2-1, with 7 bases matching TRBD2. Losses at the gene ends were 5 bases for V and 10 bases for J; bases not matched to a gene: 14. This CDR3 contains 15 residues. The germline gives CDR1 SEHNR, CDR2 FQNEAQ (reference sequence).

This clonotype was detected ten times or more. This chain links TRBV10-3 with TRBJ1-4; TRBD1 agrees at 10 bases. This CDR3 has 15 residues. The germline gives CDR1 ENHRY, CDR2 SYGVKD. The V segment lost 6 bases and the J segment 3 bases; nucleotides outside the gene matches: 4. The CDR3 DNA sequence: TGTGCCATCAGCGGGACAGGGGTAGCTAATGAAAAACTGTTTTTT. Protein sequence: CAISGTGVANEKLFF.

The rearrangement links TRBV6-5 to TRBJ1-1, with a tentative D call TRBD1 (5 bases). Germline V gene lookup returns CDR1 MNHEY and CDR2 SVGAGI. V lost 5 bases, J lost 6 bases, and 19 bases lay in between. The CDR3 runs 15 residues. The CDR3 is CASSTRDPTGAEAFF. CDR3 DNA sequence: TGTGCCAGCAGTACCCGGGACCCAACCGGCGCTGAAGCTTTCTTT.

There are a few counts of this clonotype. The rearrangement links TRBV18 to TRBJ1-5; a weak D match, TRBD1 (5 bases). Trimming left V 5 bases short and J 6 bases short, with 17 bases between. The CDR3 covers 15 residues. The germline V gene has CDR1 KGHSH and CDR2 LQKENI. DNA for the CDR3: TGTGCCAGCTCATCCGGACAACAGCAGCGTCAGCCCCAGCATTTT. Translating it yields CASSSGQQQRQPQHF.

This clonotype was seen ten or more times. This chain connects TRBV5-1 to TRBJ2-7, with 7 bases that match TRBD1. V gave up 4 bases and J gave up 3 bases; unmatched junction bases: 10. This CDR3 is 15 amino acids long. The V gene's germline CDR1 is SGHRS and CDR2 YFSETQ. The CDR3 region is CASSSGEGALYEQYF. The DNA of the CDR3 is TGCGCCAGCAGCAGTGGCGAGGGGGCCCTCTACGAGCAGTACTTC. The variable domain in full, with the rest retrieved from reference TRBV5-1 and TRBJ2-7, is KAGVTQTPRYLIKTRGQQVTLSCSPISGHRSVSWYQQTPGQGLQFLFEYFSETQRNKGNFPGRFSGRQFSNSRSEMNVSTLELGDSALYLCASSSGEGALYEQYFGPGTRLTVT.

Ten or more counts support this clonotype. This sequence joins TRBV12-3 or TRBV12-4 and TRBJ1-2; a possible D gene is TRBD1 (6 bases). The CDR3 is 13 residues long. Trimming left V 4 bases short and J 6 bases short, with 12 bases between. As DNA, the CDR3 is TGTGCCAGCAGTTCGTGGACAGCTGATGGCTACACCTTC. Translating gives CASSSWTADGYTF.

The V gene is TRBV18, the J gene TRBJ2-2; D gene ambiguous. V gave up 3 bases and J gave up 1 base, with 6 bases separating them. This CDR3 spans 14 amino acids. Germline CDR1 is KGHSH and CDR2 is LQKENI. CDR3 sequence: CASSPYQNTGELFF. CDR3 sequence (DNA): TGTGCCAGCTCACCCTACCAGAACACCGGGGAGCTGTTTTTT.

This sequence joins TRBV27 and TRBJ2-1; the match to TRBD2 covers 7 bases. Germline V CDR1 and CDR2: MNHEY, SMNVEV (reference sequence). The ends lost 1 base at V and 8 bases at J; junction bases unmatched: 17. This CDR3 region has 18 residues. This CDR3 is CASSLFSTSGIRSHEQFF. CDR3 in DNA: TGTGCCAGCAGTTTATTCTCCACAAGCGGGATCAGGTCTCATGAGCAGTTCTTC.

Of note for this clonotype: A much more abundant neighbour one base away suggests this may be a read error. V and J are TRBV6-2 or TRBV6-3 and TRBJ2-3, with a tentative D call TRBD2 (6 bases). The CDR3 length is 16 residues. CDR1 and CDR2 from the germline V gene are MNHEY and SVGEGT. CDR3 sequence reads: CASQILPGAVGDTQFF. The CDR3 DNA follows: TGTGCCAGCCAAATTCTCCCGGGAGCAGTGGGAGATACGCAGTTTTTT.

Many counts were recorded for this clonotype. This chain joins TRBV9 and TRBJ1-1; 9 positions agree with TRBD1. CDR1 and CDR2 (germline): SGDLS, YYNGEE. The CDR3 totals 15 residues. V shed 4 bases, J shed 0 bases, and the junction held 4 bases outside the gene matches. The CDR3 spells CASSYGQGMNTEAFF. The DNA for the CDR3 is TGTGCCAGCAGCTATGGACAGGGGATGAACACTGAAGCTTTCTTT. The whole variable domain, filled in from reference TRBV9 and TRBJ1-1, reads DSGVTQTPKHLITATGQRVTLRCSPRSGDLSVYWYQQSLDQGLQFLIQYYNGEERAKGNILERFSAQQFPDLHSELNLSSLELGDSALYFCASSYGQGMNTEAFFGQGTRLTVV.

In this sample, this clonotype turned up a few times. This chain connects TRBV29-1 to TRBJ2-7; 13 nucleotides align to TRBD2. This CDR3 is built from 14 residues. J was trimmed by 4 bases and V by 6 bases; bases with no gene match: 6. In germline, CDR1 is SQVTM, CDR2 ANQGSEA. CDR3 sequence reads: CSVGTSGMGYEQYF. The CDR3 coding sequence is TGCAGCGTGGGGACTAGCGGGATGGGTTACGAGCAGTACTTC.

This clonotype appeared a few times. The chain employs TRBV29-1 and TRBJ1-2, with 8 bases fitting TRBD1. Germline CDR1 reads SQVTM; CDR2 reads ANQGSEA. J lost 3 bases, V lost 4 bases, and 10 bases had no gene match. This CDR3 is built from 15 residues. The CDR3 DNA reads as TGCAGCGTTGTTTTTACCGGGGACAGGTACTATGGCTACACCTTC. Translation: CSVVFTGDRYYGYTF. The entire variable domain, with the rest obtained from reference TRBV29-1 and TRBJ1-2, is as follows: SAVISQKPSRDICQRGTSLTIQCQVDSQVTMMFWYRQQPGQSLTLIATANQGSEATYESGFVIDKFPISRPNLTFSTLTVSNMSPEDSSIYLCSVVFTGDRYYGYTFGSGTRLTVV.

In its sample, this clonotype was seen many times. CDR3 region: CASNPTWHENTEAFF. The CDR3 nucleotides are TGTGCCAGCAACCCTACTTGGCACGAGAACACTGAAGCTTTCTTT. The V gene is TRBV5-5, the J gene TRBJ1-1; D gene uncertain. In germline, CDR1 is SGHKS, CDR2 YYEKEE (reference sequence). The CDR3 sequence is 15 residues long. V gave up 6 bases and J gave up 1 base, with 16 bases separating them.

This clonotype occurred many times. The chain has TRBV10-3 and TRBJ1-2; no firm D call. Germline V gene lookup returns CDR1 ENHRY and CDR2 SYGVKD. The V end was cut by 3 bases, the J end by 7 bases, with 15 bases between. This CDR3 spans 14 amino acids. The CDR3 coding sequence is TGTGCCATCAGTGATGGTATGACGAGCGGTGGCTACACCTTC. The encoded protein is CAISDGMTSGGYTF.

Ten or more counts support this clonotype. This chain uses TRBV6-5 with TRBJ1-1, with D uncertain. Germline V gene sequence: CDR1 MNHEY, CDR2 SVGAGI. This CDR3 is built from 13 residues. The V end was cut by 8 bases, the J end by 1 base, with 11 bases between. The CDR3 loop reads CASLPAENTEAFF. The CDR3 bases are TGTGCCAGCCTCCCGGCGGAGAACACTGAAGCTTTCTTT.